This TCR beta chain was identified in a study of blood T cell repertoires in COVID-19. The protocol was immunoSEQ multiplex PCR, while the TCRdb copy is restricted to in-frame clones and leaves out a portion. The sample has 150,000 to 200,000 clones; 75% to 90% are singletons. Trimming left V 2 bases short and J 0 bases short, with 11 bases between. Germline lookup yields CDR1 MNHNS and CDR2 SASEGT. There are 15 residues in the CDR3. The J gene is TRBJ2-7, the V gene TRBV6-1; a possible D gene is TRBD1 (6 bases). The sequenced sample was peripheral blood. This receptor was taken from a human donor in a cohort sampled during active COVID-19. The CDR3 is CASSEFDRSSYEQYF. In DNA form, the CDR3 reads TGTGCCAGCAGTGAATTCGACAGGAGCTCCTACGAGCAGTACTTC.